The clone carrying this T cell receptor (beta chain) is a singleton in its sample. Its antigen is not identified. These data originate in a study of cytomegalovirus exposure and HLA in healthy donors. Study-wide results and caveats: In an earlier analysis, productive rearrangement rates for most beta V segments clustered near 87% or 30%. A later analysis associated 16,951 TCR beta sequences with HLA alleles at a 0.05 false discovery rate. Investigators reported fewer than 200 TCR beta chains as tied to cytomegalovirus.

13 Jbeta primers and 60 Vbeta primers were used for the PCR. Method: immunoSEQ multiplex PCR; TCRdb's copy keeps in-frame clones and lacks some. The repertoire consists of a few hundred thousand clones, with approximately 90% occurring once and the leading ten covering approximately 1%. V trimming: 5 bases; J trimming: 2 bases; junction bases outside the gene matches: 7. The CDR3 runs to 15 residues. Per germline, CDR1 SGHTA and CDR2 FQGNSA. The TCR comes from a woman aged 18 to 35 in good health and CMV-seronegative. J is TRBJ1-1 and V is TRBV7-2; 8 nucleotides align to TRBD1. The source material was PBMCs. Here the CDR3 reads CASSLRGLTNTEAFF. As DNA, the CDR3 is TGTGCCAGCAGCCTCAGGGGGCTTACTAACACTGAAGCTTTCTTT.